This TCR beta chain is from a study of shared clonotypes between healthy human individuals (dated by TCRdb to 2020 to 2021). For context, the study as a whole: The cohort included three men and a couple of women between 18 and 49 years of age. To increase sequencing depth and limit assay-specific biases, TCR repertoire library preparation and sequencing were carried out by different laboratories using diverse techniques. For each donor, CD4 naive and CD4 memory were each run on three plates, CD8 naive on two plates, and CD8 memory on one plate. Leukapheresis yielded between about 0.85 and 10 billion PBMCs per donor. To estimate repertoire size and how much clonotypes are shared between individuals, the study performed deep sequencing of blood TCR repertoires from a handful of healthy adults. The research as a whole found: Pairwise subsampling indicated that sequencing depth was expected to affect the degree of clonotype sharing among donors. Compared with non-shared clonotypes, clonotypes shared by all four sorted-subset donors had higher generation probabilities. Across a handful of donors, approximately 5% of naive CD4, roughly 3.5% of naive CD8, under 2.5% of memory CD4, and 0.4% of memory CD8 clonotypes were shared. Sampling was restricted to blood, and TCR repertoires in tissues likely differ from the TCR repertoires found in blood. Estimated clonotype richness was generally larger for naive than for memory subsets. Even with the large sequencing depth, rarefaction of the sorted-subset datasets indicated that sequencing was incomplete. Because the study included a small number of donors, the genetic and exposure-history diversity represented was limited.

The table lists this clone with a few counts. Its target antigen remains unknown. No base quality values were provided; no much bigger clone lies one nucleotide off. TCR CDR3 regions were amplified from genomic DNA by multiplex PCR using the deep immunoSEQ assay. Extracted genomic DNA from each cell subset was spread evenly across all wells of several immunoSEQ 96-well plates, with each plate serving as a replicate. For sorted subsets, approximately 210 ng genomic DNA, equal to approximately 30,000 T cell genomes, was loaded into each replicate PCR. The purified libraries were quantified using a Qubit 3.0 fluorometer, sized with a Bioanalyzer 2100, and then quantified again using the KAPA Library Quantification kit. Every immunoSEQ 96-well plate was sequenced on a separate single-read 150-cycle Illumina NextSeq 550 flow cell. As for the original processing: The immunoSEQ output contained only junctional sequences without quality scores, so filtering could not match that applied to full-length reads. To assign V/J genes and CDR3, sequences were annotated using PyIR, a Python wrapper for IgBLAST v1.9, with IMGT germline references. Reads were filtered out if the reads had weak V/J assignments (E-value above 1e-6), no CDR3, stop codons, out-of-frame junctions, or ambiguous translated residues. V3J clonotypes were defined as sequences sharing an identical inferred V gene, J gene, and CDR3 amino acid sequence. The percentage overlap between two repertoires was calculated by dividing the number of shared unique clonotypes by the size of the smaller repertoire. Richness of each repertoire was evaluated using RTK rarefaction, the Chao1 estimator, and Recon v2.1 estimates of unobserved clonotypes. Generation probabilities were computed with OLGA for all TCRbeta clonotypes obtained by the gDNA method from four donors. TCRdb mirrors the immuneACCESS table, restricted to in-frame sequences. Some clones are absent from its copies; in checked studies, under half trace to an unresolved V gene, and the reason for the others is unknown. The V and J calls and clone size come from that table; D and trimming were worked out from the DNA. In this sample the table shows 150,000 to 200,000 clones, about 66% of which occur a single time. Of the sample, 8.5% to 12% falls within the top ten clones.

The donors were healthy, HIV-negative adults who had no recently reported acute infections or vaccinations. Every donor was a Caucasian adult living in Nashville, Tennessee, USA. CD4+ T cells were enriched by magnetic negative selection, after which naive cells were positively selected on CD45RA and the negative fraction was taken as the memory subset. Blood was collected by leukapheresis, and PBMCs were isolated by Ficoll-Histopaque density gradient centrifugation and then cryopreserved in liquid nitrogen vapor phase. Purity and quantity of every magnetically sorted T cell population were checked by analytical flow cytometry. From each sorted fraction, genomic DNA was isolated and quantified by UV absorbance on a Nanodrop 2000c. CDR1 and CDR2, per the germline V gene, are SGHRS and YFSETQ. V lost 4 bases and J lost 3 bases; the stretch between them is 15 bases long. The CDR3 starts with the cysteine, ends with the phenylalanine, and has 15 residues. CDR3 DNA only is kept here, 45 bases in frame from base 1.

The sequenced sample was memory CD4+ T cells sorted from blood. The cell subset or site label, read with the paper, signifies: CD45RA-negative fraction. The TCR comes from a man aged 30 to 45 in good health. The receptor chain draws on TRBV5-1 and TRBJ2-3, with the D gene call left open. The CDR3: CASSVGRGATDTQYF. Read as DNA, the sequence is TGCGCCAGCAGCGTTGGTCGAGGCGCGACAGATACGCAGTATTTT.